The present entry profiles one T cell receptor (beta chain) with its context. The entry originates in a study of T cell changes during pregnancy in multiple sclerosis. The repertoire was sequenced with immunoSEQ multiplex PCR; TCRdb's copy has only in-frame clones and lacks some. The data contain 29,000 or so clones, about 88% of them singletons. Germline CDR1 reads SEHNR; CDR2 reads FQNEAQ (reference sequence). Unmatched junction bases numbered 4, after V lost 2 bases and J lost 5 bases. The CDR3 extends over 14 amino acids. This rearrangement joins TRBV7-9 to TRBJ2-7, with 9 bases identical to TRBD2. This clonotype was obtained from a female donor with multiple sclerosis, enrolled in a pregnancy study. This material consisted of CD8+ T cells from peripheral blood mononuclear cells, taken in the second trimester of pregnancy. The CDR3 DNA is TGTGCCAGCAGCTTACCGGGACTAGCAAACGAGCAGTACTTC. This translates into CASSLPGLANEQYF.